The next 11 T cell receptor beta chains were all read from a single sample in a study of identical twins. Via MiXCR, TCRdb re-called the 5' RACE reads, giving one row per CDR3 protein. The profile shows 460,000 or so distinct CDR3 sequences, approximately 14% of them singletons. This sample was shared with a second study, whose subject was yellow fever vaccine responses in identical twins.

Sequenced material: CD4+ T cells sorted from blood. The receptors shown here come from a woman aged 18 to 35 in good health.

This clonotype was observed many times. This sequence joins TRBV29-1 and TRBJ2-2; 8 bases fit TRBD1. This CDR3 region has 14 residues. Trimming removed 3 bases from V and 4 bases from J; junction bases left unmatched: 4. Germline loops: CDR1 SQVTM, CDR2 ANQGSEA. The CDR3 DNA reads TGCAGCGTTGAGCAGGGGGCGCCCACCGGGGAGCTGTTTTTT. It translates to CSVEQGAPTGELFF.

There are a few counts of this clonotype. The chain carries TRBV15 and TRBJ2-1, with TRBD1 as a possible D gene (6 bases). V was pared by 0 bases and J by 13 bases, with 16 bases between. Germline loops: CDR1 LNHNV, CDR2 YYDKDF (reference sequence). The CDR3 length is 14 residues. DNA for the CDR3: TGTGCCACCAGCAGAGATGGGACAACCCCTTACCAGTTCTTC. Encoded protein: CATSRDGTTPYQFF.

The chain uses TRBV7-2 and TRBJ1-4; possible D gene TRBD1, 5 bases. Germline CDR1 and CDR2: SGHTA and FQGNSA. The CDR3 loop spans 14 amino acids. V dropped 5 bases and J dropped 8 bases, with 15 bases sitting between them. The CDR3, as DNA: TGTGCCAGCAGCGGATCGGCGGGGGAGGAAAAACTGTTTTTT. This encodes CASSGSAGEEKLFF.

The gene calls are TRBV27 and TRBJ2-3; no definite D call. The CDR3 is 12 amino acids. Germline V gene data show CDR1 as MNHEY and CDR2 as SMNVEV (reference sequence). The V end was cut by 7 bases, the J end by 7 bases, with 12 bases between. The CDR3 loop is CASNTKGNTQYF. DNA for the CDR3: TGTGCCAGCAACACAAAGGGAAATACGCAGTATTTT.

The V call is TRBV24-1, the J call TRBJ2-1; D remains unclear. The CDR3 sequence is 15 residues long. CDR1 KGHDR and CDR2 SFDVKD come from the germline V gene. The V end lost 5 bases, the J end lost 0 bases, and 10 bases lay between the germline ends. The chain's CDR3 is CATSGAASSYNEQFF. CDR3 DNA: TGTGCCACCAGTGGGGCAGCGAGCTCCTACAATGAGCAGTTCTTC.

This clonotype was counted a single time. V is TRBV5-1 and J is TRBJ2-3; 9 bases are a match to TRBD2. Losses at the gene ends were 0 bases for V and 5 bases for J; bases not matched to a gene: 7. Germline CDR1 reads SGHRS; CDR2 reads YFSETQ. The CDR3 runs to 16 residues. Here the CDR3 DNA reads TGCGCCAGCAGCTTGGATGGTGCGGGAGGGATAGATACGCAGTATTTT. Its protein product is CASSLDGAGGIDTQYF. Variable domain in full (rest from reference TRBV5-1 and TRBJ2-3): KAGVTQTPRYLIKTRGQQVTLSCSPISGHRSVSWYQQTPGQGLQFLFEYFSETQRNKGNFPGRFSGRQFSNSRSEMNVSTLELGDSALYLCASSLDGAGGIDTQYFGPGTRLTVL.

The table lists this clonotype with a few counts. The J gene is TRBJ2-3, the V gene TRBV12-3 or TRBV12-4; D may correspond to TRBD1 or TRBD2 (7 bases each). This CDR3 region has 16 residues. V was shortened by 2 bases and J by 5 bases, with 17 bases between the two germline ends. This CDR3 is CASSLNSGGAKDTQYF. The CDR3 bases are TGTGCCAGCAGTTTAAATTCAGGGGGGGCTAAAGATACGCAGTATTTT.

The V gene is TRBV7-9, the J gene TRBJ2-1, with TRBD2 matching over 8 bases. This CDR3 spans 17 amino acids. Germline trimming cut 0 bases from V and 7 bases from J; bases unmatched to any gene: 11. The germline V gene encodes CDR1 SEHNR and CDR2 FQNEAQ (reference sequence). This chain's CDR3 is CASSLATGAGAFNEQFF. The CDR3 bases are TGTGCCAGCAGCTTAGCGACCGGAGCGGGGGCTTTTAATGAGCAGTTCTTC.

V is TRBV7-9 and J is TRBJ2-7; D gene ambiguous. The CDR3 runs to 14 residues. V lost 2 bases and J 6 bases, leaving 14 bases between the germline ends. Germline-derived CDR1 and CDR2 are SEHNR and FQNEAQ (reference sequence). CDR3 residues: CASSLQGRPGEQYF. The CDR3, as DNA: TGTGCCAGCAGCTTACAAGGGCGTCCGGGCGAGCAGTACTTC.

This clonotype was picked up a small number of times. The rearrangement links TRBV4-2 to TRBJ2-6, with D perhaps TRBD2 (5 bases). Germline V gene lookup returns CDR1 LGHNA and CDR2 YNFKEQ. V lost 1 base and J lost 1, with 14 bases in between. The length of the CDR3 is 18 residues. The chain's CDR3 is CASSQGGGLGSGANVLTF. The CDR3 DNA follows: TGTGCCAGCAGCCAAGGTGGCGGGCTGGGTTCTGGGGCCAACGTCCTGACTTTC.

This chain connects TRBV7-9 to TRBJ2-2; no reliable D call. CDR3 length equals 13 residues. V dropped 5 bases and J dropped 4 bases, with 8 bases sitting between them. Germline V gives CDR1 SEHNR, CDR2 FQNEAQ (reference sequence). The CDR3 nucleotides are TGTGCCAGCAGCCCCATGGTCACCGGGGAGCTGTTTTTT. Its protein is CASSPMVTGELFF.